The rows below give T cell receptor beta chains drawn from one sample of a study of shared clonotypes between healthy human individuals. Assay used: immunoSEQ multiplex PCR; TCRdb lists only in-frame clones, some missing. The table lists a few million clones, around 95% of them singletons. The sequenced sample consisted of naive CD8+ T cells from PBMCs. All receptors come from a man younger than 35 in good health. Some clones in this sample may be carry-over from other donors' samples. Both conserved end residues are part of each CDR3. The D gene is left open where the match is weak. Some rows have no size entry. The others give once, few or many, or a class for an expanded clone.

V gene: TRBV7-9; D gene: -; clone size: -; J gene: TRBJ2-7; CDR3 protein: CASTLVGDEQYF; CDR3 DNA: TGTGCCAGCACCCTCGTGGGCGACGAGCAGTACTTC
V gene: TRBV19; D gene: -; clone size: -; J gene: TRBJ1-2; CDR3 protein: CASSTRLRDGYTF; CDR3 DNA: TGTGCCAGTAGTACCCGACTACGGGATGGCTACACCTTC
V gene: TRBV6-1; D gene: -; clone size: -; J gene: TRBJ1-1; CDR3 protein: CASSESITLNTEAFF; CDR3 DNA: TGTGCCAGCAGTGAATCGATAACCTTGAACACTGAAGCTTTCTTT
V gene: TRBV19; D gene: -; clone size: -; J gene: TRBJ1-5; CDR3 protein: CASSMLEINQPQHF; CDR3 DNA: TGTGCCAGTAGTATGCTGGAGATCAATCAGCCCCAGCATTTT
V gene: TRBV9; D gene: TRBD1; clone size: once; J gene: TRBJ1-1; CDR3 protein: CASSLRPGTGVNTEAFF; CDR3 DNA: TGTGCCAGCAGCCTCCGTCCCGGGACAGGGGTGAACACTGAAGCTTTCTTT
V gene: TRBV13; D gene: TRBD2; clone size: -; J gene: TRBJ2-5; CDR3 protein: CASSDLSGKGETQYF; CDR3 DNA: TGTGCCAGCAGCGACCTTAGCGGGAAGGGAGAGACCCAGTACTTC
V gene: TRBV7-9; D gene: TRBD2; clone size: once; J gene: TRBJ2-1; CDR3 protein: CASSSLAGGYNEQFF; CDR3 DNA: TGTGCCAGCAGCTCCCTAGCGGGGGGATACAATGAGCAGTTCTTC
V gene: TRBV7-9; D gene: -; clone size: -; J gene: TRBJ1-2; CDR3 protein: CASAAQGGYTF; CDR3 DNA: TGTGCCAGCGCTGCCCAAGGTGGCTACACCTTC
V gene: TRBV7-9; D gene: -; clone size: -; J gene: TRBJ2-7; CDR3 protein: CASSLGREGWTQQYF; CDR3 DNA: TGTGCCAGCAGCTTAGGCCGAGAGGGATGGACGCAGCAGTACTTC
V gene: TRBV29-1; D gene: -; clone size: -; J gene: TRBJ1-2; CDR3 protein: CSVEPETATYGYTF; CDR3 DNA: TGCAGCGTTGAACCCGAGACAGCGACCTATGGCTACACCTTC
V gene: TRBV5-4; D gene: TRBD1; clone size: -; J gene: TRBJ2-5; CDR3 protein: CASRSGTGDRETQYF; CDR3 DNA: TGTGCCAGCAGGTCAGGGACAGGGGATAGGGAGACCCAGTACTTC
V gene: TRBV9; D gene: -; clone size: -; J gene: TRBJ1-2; CDR3 protein: CASSASSQLILGSSYGYTF; CDR3 DNA: TGTGCCAGCAGCGCGTCGTCTCAACTGATCTTAGGGAGTAGCTATGGCTACACCTTC
V gene: TRBV9; D gene: -; clone size: -; J gene: TRBJ2-7; CDR3 protein: CASSVAQGVTYEQYF; CDR3 DNA: TGTGCCAGCAGCGTAGCCCAGGGAGTTACCTACGAGCAGTACTTC
V gene: TRBV7-8; D gene: -; clone size: -; J gene: TRBJ2-5; CDR3 protein: CASSLEASARGGYF; CDR3 DNA: TGTGCCAGCAGCTTAGAGGCCTCAGCCCGCGGTGGTTACTTC
V gene: TRBV7-6; D gene: -; clone size: -; J gene: TRBJ2-2; CDR3 protein: CASTPLGGELFF; CDR3 DNA: TGTGCCAGCACCCCCCTGGGGGGGGAGCTGTTTTTT
V gene: TRBV5-1; D gene: -; clone size: -; J gene: TRBJ1-2; CDR3 protein: CASSLEVRVSGGYTF; CDR3 DNA: TGCGCCAGCAGCTTGGAGGTTCGGGTTTCTGGCGGCTACACCTTC
V gene: TRBV6-9; D gene: -; clone size: -; J gene: TRBJ2-7; CDR3 protein: CASSYKRAAKKQYF; CDR3 DNA: TGTGCCAGCAGTTATAAGAGGGCGGCAAAGAAGCAGTACTTC
V gene: TRBV6-5; D gene: -; clone size: -; J gene: TRBJ1-2; CDR3 protein: CASSSRWNSNYGYTF; CDR3 DNA: TGTGCCAGCAGTTCGCGGTGGAACAGCAACTATGGCTACACCTTC
V gene: TRBV2; D gene: -; clone size: -; J gene: TRBJ2-7; CDR3 protein: CASHPWSDTYEQYF; CDR3 DNA: TGTGCCAGCCATCCGTGGTCAGACACCTACGAGCAGTACTTC
V gene: TRBV6-1; D gene: -; clone size: -; J gene: TRBJ2-7; CDR3 protein: CASRAQGGEQYF; CDR3 DNA: TGTGCCAGCAGAGCGCAGGGAGGAGAGCAGTACTTC
V gene: TRBV27; D gene: TRBD2; clone size: -; J gene: TRBJ2-1; CDR3 protein: CASSRTSFDEQFF; CDR3 DNA: TGTGCCAGCAGCAGGACTAGCTTCGATGAGCAGTTCTTC
V gene: TRBV28; D gene: -; clone size: -; J gene: TRBJ2-7; CDR3 protein: CASSLLPNYEQYF; CDR3 DNA: TGTGCCAGCAGTTTATTGCCTAACTACGAGCAGTACTTC
V gene: TRBV7-2; D gene: -; clone size: -; J gene: TRBJ2-5; CDR3 protein: CASSLDRETQYF; CDR3 DNA: TGTGCCAGCAGCTTAGACCGTGAGACCCAGTACTTC
V gene: TRBV6-1; D gene: TRBD1; clone size: -; J gene: TRBJ2-7; CDR3 protein: CARQGQATYEQYF; CDR3 DNA: TGTGCCAGACAGGGACAGGCAACCTACGAGCAGTACTTC
V gene: TRBV27; D gene: TRBD1; clone size: -; J gene: TRBJ2-6; CDR3 protein: CASSPTWDRGDSGANVLTF; CDR3 DNA: TGTGCCAGCAGTCCGACGTGGGACAGGGGCGACTCTGGGGCCAACGTCCTGACTTTC
V gene: TRBV9; D gene: TRBD2; clone size: -; J gene: TRBJ2-7; CDR3 protein: CASKGTTSYEQYF; CDR3 DNA: TGTGCCAGCAAAGGGACTACCTCCTACGAGCAGTACTTC
V gene: TRBV11-2; D gene: -; clone size: -; J gene: TRBJ2-3; CDR3 protein: CASSTRGLRGPDTQYF; CDR3 DNA: TGTGCCAGCAGCACACGGGGACTTCGGGGCCCAGATACGCAGTATTTT
V gene: TRBV15; D gene: TRBD1; clone size: -; J gene: TRBJ1-2; CDR3 protein: CATSSGDSNYGYTF; CDR3 DNA: TGTGCCACCAGCAGCGGGGACAGTAACTATGGCTACACCTTC
V gene: TRBV6-5; D gene: -; clone size: -; J gene: TRBJ1-5; CDR3 protein: CASSYGGSGNQPQHF; CDR3 DNA: TGTGCCAGCAGTTACGGGGGATCGGGCAATCAGCCCCAGCATTTT
V gene: TRBV29-1; D gene: -; clone size: -; J gene: TRBJ2-1; CDR3 protein: CSVKNREGPYNEQFF; CDR3 DNA: TGCAGCGTTAAAAACAGGGAAGGCCCCTACAATGAGCAGTTCTTC
V gene: TRBV5-1; D gene: -; clone size: -; J gene: TRBJ2-7; CDR3 protein: CASSLEQSWDEQYF; CDR3 DNA: TGCGCCAGCAGCTTGGAACAGTCCTGGGATGAGCAGTACTTC
V gene: TRBV6-1; D gene: TRBD1; clone size: -; J gene: TRBJ2-3; CDR3 protein: CASSEIQFGQGLADTQYF; CDR3 DNA: TGTGCCAGCAGTGAAATCCAGTTCGGACAGGGGTTGGCAGATACGCAGTATTTT
V gene: TRBV27; D gene: TRBD1; clone size: -; J gene: TRBJ2-7; CDR3 protein: CASSQQGRTYEQYF; CDR3 DNA: TGTGCCAGCAGTCAACAGGGGAGAACCTACGAGCAGTACTTC
V gene: TRBV10-2; D gene: -; clone size: few; J gene: TRBJ1-4; CDR3 protein: CASTDGTEEKLFF; CDR3 DNA: TGCGCCAGCACCGACGGGACGGAGGAAAAACTGTTTTTT
V gene: TRBV28; D gene: -; clone size: -; J gene: TRBJ2-3; CDR3 protein: CASSFSDTDTQYF; CDR3 DNA: TGTGCCAGCAGTTTCTCGGATACAGATACGCAGTATTTT
V gene: TRBV30; D gene: -; clone size: -; J gene: TRBJ2-7; CDR3 protein: CAWNRGLGNYEQYF; CDR3 DNA: TGTGCCTGGAATCGGGGCTTAGGGAACTACGAGCAGTACTTC
V gene: TRBV19; D gene: -; clone size: few; J gene: TRBJ2-7; CDR3 protein: CASSKMASYEQYF; CDR3 DNA: TGTGCCAGTAGTAAAATGGCCTCCTACGAGCAGTACTTC
V gene: TRBV30; D gene: -; clone size: -; J gene: TRBJ2-1; CDR3 protein: CAWSGPIGNEQFF; CDR3 DNA: TGTGCCTGGAGTGGTCCCATCGGCAATGAGCAGTTCTTC
V gene: TRBV29-1; D gene: TRBD1; clone size: -; J gene: TRBJ2-1; CDR3 protein: CSVGDRGYNEQFF; CDR3 DNA: TGCAGCGTTGGGGACAGGGGATACAATGAGCAGTTCTTC
V gene: TRBV4-1; D gene: -; clone size: once; J gene: TRBJ1-2; CDR3 protein: CASSPPRGAGYGYTF; CDR3 DNA: TGCGCCAGCAGTCCTCCCCGGGGGGCGGGCTATGGCTACACCTTC
V gene: TRBV7-3; D gene: -; clone size: -; J gene: TRBJ2-7; CDR3 protein: CASSIRPGPTYEQYF; CDR3 DNA: TGTGCCAGCAGCATCCGCCCGGGACCCACCTACGAGCAGTACTTC
V gene: TRBV5-5; D gene: TRBD1; clone size: -; J gene: TRBJ1-5; CDR3 protein: CASSLDRSAISSQHF; CDR3 DNA: TGTGCCAGCAGCCTGGACAGGTCTGCAATCAGTTCCCAGCATTTT
V gene: TRBV29-1; D gene: -; clone size: -; J gene: TRBJ2-2; CDR3 protein: CSVEENPGELFF; CDR3 DNA: TGCAGCGTTGAAGAAAATCCCGGGGAGCTGTTTTTT
V gene: TRBV6-1; D gene: -; clone size: -; J gene: TRBJ2-1; CDR3 protein: CASSGSSAHDNEQFF; CDR3 DNA: TGTGCCAGCAGTGGATCTAGCGCCCACGACAATGAGCAGTTCTTC
V gene: TRBV27; D gene: TRBD1; clone size: -; J gene: TRBJ1-5; CDR3 protein: CASSFTGGYQPQHF; CDR3 DNA: TGTGCCAGCAGTTTCACAGGGGGCTACCAGCCCCAGCATTTT
V gene: TRBV7-3; D gene: -; clone size: -; J gene: TRBJ2-2; CDR3 protein: CASSLGSSTGELFF; CDR3 DNA: TGTGCCAGCAGCTTAGGGTCGTCCACCGGGGAGCTGTTTTTT
V gene: TRBV11-1; D gene: TRBD1; clone size: -; J gene: TRBJ2-2; CDR3 protein: CASSLGSGGKPDRELFF; CDR3 DNA: TGTGCCAGCAGTTTAGGGTCAGGGGGCAAGCCTGACCGGGAGCTGTTTTTT
V gene: TRBV9; D gene: -; clone size: -; J gene: TRBJ2-1; CDR3 protein: CASSSLVGNEQFF; CDR3 DNA: TGTGCCAGCAGCAGCCTCGTTGGGAATGAGCAGTTCTTC
V gene: TRBV7-8; D gene: TRBD2; clone size: -; J gene: TRBJ2-3; CDR3 protein: CASSSTSGIDTQYF; CDR3 DNA: TGTGCCAGCAGCTCGACTAGCGGGATAGATACGCAGTATTTT
V gene: TRBV25-1; D gene: -; clone size: few; J gene: TRBJ1-2; CDR3 protein: CAVRDNYGYTF; CDR3 DNA: TGTGCCGTAAGGGACAACTATGGCTACACCTTC